Detailed here is one T cell receptor beta chain. This sample was taken from a study of T cell responses to AZD1222 COVID-19 vaccine. The repertoire was sequenced with immunoSEQ multiplex PCR; TCRdb's copy has only in-frame clones and lacks some. Among some 66,000 clones, roughly 87% were seen once, and the ten largest hold approximately 15%. The germline V gene encodes CDR1 SEHNR and CDR2 FQNEAQ (reference sequence). The ends lost 5 bases at V and 0 bases at J; junction bases unmatched: 5. The CDR3 has 17 amino acids. This TCR derives from an adult in good health. Specimen: peripheral blood, collected on day 0 of AZD1222 vaccination. The V call is TRBV7-9, the J call TRBJ1-6; 9 bases are a match to TRBD1. The CDR3 region is CASSTDRGSSYNSPLHF. CDR3 bases: TGTGCCAGCAGCACAGACAGGGGGAGCTCCTATAATTCACCCCTCCACTTT. The full variable domain, rest sourced from reference TRBV7-9 and TRBJ1-6, is DTGVSQNPRHKITKRGQNVTFRCDPISEHNRLYWYRQTLGQGPEFLTYFQNEAQLEKSRLLSDRFSAERPKGSFSTLEIQRTEQGDSAMYLCASSTDRGSSYNSPLHFGNGTRLTVT.